Below, one T cell receptor (beta chain) is given with its context. Researchers ran the PCR with 60 Vbeta and 13 Jbeta primers. Measured with immunoSEQ multiplex PCR; TCRdb has only the in-frame clones, and not every one. The repertoire holds 150,000 to 200,000 clones, with more than 75% as singletons. These data belong to a study of cytomegalovirus exposure and HLA in healthy donors. The V gene end was trimmed by 2 bases and the J gene end by 2 bases; junction bases not matched to a gene: 3. Germline V gives CDR1 MRHNA, CDR2 SNTAGT. CDR3 length: 16 amino acids. V is TRBV6-4 and J is TRBJ2-3, with TRBD2 matching 11 bases. The sequence came from a girl less than two years old in good health and CMV-seronegative. Sequenced material: PBMCs. In DNA, the CDR3 is TGTGCCAGCAGTGACACTAGCGGGAGTTCCACAGATACGCAGTATTTT. Translation: CASSDTSGSSTDTQYF.